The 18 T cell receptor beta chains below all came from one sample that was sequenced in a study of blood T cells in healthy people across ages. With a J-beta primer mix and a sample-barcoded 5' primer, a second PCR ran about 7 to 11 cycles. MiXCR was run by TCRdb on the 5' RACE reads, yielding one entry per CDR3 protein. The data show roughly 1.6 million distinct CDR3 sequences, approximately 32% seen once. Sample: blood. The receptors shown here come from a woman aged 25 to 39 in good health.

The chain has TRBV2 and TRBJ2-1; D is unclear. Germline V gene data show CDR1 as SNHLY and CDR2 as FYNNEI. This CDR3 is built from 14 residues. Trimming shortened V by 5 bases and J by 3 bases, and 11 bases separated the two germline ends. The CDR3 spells CASSLPPIYNEQFF. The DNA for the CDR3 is TGTGCCAGCAGTCTACCGCCAATCTACAATGAGCAGTTCTTC.

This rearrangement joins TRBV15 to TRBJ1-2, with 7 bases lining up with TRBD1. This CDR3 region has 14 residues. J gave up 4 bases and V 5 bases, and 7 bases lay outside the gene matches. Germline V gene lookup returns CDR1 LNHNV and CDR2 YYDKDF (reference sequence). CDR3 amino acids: CATSGTTGFYGYTF. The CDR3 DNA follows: TGTGCCACCAGCGGAACGACAGGGTTCTATGGCTACACCTTC.

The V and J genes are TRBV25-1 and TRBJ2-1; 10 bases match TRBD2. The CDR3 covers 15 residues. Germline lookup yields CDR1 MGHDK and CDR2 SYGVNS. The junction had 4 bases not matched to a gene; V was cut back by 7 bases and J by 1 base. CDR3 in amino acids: CASTRAGGSYNEQFF. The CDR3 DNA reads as TGTGCCAGCACCCGAGCGGGGGGGTCCTACAATGAGCAGTTCTTC.

Here the CDR3 DNA reads TGTGCCAGCTCGTTAGCGGGGGGCTACGGGGACAATGAGCAGTTCTTC. Protein product: CASSLAGGYGDNEQFF. The chain recombines TRBV27 with TRBJ2-1, with 10 bases identical to TRBD2. Looked up from germline, CDR1 is MNHEY and CDR2 is SMNVEV (reference sequence). V lost 8 bases to trimming and J lost 5 bases; unmatched junction nucleotides: 12. CDR3 length equals 16 residues.

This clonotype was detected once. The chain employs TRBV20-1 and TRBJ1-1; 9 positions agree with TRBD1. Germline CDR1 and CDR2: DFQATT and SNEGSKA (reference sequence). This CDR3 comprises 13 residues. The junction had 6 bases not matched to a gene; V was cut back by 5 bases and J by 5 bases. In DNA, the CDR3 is TGCAGTGCTTTCATCGGGACAGGGACTGAAGCTTTCTTT. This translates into CSAFIGTGTEAFF.

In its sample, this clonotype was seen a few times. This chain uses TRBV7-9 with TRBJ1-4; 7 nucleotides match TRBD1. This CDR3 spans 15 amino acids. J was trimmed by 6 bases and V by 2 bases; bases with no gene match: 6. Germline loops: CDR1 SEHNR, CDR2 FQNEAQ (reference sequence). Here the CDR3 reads CASSLFGGTDEKLFF. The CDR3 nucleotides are TGTGCCAGCAGCTTATTCGGCGGGACAGATGAAAAACTGTTTTTT. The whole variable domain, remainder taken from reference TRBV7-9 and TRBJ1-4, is DTGVSQNPRHKITKRGQNVTFRCDPISEHNRLYWYRQTLGQGPEFLTYFQNEAQLEKSRLLSDRFSAERPKGSFSTLEIQRTEQGDSAMYLCASSLFGGTDEKLFFGSGTQLSVL.

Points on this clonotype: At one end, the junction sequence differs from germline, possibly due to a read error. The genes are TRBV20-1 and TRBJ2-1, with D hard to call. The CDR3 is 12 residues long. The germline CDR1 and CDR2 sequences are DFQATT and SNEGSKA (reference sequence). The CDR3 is CSAGDLRIEQFF. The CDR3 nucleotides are TGCAGTGCTGGAGATCTAAGGATTGAGCAGTTCTTC.

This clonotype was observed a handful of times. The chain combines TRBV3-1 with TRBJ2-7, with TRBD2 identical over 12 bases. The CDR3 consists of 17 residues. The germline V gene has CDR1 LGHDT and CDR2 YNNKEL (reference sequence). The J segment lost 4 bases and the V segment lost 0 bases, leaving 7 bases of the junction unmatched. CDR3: CASSQDFGLAGRYEQYF. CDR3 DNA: TGTGCCAGCAGCCAAGATTTCGGACTAGCGGGGAGGTACGAGCAGTACTTC.

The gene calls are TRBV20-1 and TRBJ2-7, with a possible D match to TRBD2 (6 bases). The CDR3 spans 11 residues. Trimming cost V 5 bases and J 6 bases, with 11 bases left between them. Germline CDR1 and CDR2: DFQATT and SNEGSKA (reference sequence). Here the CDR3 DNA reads TGCAGTGCTGCCACGGAGGGCGAGCAGTACTTC. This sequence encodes CSAATEGEQYF.

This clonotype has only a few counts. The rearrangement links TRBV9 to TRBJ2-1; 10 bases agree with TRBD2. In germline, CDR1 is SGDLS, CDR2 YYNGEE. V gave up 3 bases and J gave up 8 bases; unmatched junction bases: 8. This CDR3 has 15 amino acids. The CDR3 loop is CASSGERGGFDEQFF. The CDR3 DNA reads TGTGCCAGCAGCGGGGAGCGGGGGGGCTTCGATGAGCAGTTCTTC.

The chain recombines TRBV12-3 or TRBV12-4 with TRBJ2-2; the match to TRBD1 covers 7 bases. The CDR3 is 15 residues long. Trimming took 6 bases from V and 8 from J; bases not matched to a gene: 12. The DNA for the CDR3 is TGTGCCAGCAGCCGTCGGGACAGTCTCTTAGGGGAGCTGTTTTTT. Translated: CASSRRDSLLGELFF.

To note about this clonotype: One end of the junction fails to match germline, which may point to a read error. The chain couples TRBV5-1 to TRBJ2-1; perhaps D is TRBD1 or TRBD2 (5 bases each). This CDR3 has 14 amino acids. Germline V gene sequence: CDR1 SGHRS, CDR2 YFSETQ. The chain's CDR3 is CASSSPGPGNEQCF. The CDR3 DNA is TGCGCCAGCAGCTCCCCGGGGCCGGGCAATGAGCAGTGCTTC.

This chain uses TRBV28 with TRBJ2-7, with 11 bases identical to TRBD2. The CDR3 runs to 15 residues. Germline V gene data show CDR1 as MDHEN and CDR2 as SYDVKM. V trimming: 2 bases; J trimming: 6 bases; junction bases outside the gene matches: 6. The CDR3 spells CASSLTLLAGGEQYF. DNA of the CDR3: TGTGCCAGCAGTTTAACTTTGCTAGCGGGGGGCGAGCAGTACTTC.

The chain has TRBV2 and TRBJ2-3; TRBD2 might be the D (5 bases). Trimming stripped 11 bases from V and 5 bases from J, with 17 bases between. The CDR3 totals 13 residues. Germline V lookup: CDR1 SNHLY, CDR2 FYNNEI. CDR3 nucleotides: TGTGCCGTGGTCGGACTCCCGAAAGATACGCAGTATTTT. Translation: CAVVGLPKDTQYF.

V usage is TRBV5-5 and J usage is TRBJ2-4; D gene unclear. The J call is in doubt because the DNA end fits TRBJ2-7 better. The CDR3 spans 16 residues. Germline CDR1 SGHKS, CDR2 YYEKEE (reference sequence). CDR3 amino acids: CASRETEPGWSYEQYF. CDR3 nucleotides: TGTGCCAGCAGGGAGACTGAGCCGGGCTGGAGCTACGAGCAGTACTTC.

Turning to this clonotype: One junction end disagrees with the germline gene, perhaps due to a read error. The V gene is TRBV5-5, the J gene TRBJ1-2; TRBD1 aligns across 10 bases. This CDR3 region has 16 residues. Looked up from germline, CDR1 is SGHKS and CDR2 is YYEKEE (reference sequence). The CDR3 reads CASSSGTGALGYGYIF. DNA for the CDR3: TGTGCCAGCAGCTCCGGGACAGGGGCACTCGGCTATGGCTACATCTTC. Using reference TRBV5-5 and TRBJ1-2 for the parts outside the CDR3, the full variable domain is DAGVTQSPTHLIKTRGQQVTLRCSPISGHKSVSWYQQVLGQGPQFIFQYYEKEERGRGNFPDRFSARQFPNYSSELNVNALLLGDSALYLCASSSGTGALGYGYIFGSGTRLTVV.

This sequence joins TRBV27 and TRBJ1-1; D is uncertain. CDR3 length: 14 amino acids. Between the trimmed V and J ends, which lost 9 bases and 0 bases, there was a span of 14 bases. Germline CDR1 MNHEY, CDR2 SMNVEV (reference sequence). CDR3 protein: CASRDRVMNTEAFF. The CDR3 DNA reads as TGTGCCAGTCGAGATCGGGTTATGAACACTGAAGCTTTCTTT.

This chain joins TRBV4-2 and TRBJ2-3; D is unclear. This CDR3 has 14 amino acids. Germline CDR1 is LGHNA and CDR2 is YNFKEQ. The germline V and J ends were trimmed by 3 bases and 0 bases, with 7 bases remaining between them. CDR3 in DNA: TGTGCCAGCAGCCAGACTTCTAGCACAGATACGCAGTATTTT. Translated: CASSQTSSTDTQYF.